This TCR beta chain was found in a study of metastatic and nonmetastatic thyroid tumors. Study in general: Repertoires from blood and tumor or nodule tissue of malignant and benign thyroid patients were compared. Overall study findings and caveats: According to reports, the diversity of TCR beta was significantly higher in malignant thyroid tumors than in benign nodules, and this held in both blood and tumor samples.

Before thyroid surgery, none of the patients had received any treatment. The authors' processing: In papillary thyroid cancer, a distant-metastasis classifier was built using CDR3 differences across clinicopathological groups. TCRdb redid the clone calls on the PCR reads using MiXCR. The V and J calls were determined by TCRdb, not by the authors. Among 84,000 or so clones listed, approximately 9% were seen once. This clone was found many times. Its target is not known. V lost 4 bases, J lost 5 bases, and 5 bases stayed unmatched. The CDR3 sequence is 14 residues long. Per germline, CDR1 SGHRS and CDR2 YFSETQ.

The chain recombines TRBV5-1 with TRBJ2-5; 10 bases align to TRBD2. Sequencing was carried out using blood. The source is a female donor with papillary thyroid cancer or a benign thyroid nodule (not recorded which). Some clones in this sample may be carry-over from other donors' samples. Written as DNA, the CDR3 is TGCGCCAGCAGCCAGCGGGGGGGCAGTGAGACCCAGTACTTC. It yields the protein CASSQRGGSETQYF.